Below, 7 T cell receptor beta chains from the same sample are listed, as sequenced in a study of blood T cell repertoires in COVID-19 (TCRdb year 2020). The library came from the immunoSEQ multiplex PCR assay. Sourced from immuneACCESS, this table was stored by TCRdb with only in-frame sequences that have V and J called. A share of the clones is absent; for the studies checked, an unresolved V gene accounts for under half, and the remainder has no known explanation. The sample table holds 250,000 to 300,000 clones, of which over 75% were seen once. The biggest ten clones account for 9.5% to 11% of the sample. The sample was peripheral blood. The receptors derive from a woman aged 70-85 years with acute or convalescent COVID-19.

The chain combines TRBV5-1 with TRBJ2-5; 8 positions agree with TRBD2. The ends lost 4 bases at V and 5 bases at J; junction bases unmatched: 10. Germline V CDR1 and CDR2: SGHRS, YFSETQ. CDR3 length: 15 residues. CDR3 region: CASSPSGGPGETQYF. In DNA, the CDR3 is TGCGCCAGCAGCCCGTCGGGGGGGCCGGGGGAGACCCAGTACTTC.

V usage is TRBV3-1 (or the pseudogene TRBV3-2) and J usage is TRBJ1-1; D is possibly TRBD1 (5 bases). Germline CDR1 reads LGHDT; CDR2 reads YNNKEL (reference sequence). V was shortened by 4 bases and J by 4 bases, with 10 bases between the two germline ends. The CDR3 loop spans 13 amino acids. CDR3 coding DNA: TGTGCCAGCAGCCCTGGGGGGAGCACTGAAGCTTTCTTT. It yields the protein CASSPGGSTEAFF.

The gene calls are TRBV10-1 and TRBJ1-1; D possibly corresponds to TRBD1 (6 bases). There are 17 residues in the CDR3. Germline CDR1 and CDR2: WNHNN and SYGVQD (reference sequence). V lost 0 bases and J 6 bases, leaving 20 bases between the germline ends. This CDR3 is CASSESKGGRGEAEAFF. CDR3 DNA: TGCGCCAGCAGTGAGTCGAAGGGAGGGAGGGGGGAGGCTGAAGCTTTCTTT.

V usage is TRBV28 and J usage is TRBJ2-7; TRBD1 matches at 7 bases. CDR1 is MDHEN, CDR2 SYDVKM, per germline. J lost 13 bases, V lost 4 bases, and 22 bases had no gene match. The CDR3 consists of 16 residues. The CDR3 coding sequence is TGTGCCAGCAGTTCCCCCTCGACAGGGAAGGTGGGTCGTCAATACTTC. This codes for CASSSPSTGKVGRQYF.

The rearrangement uses TRBV5-8 and TRBJ2-1, with 11 bases that match TRBD2. V trimming: 6 bases; J trimming: 3 bases; junction bases outside the gene matches: 2. Germline V gene lookup returns CDR1 SGHTS and CDR2 YDEGEE. This CDR3 has 14 amino acids. CDR3 in amino acids: CASMGLADYNEQFF. The DNA for the CDR3 is TGTGCCAGCATGGGACTAGCGGACTACAATGAGCAGTTCTTC.

The chain combines TRBV4-2 with TRBJ2-3; tentative D call: TRBD1 (6 bases). From germline, CDR1 is LGHNA and CDR2 YNFKEQ. Trimming shortened V by 6 bases and J by 6 bases, and 13 bases separated the two germline ends. This CDR3 is built from 13 residues. CDR3 nucleotides: TGTGCCAGCAGAAGACAGGCAAAGGATACGCAGTATTTT. It is translated as CASRRQAKDTQYF.

The chain's CDR3 is CASSHSDGSTEQFF. The CDR3 DNA follows: TGTGCCAGCAGCCATAGCGATGGGTCTACTGAGCAGTTCTTC. The rearrangement uses TRBV3-1 (or the pseudogene TRBV3-2) and TRBJ2-1; maybe TRBD2 (5 bases). V lost 3 bases, J lost 9 bases, and 15 bases lay in between. This CDR3 has 14 amino acids. From germline, CDR1 is LGHDT and CDR2 YNNKEL (reference sequence).